Shown below are 18 T cell receptor beta chains from a single sample sequenced in a study of shared clonotypes between healthy human individuals. Repertoires were generated with immunoSEQ multiplex PCR, while TCRdb's copy carries only in-frame clones and drops some. The data hold millions of clones, with over 90% observed a single time. The sample taken for sequencing was naive CD4+ T cells from PBMCs. Subset given: CD45RA+ positively selected. The receptors were sampled from a man in his late teens or twenties in good health. Some clones in this sample may be carry-over from other donors' samples.

Notes on this clone: Other DNA sequences in the same sample also yield this CDR3. The chain couples TRBV19 to TRBJ2-2; D possibly matches TRBD1 or TRBD2 (5 bases each). The germline V gene encodes CDR1 LNHDA and CDR2 SQIVND (reference sequence). Trimming left V 2 bases short and J 3 bases short, with 10 bases between. The CDR3 spans 15 residues. CDR3 coding DNA: TGTGCCAGTAGTATAAGGGACGGTTACACCGGGGAGCTGTTTTTT. This gives the protein CASSIRDGYTGELFF.

This clone has a single count. This rearrangement joins TRBV5-4 to TRBJ2-5, with D uncertain. Germline V lookup: CDR1 SGHNT, CDR2 YYREEE (reference sequence). Trimming left V 1 base short and J 5 bases short, with 12 bases between. The CDR3 consists of 14 residues. The CDR3 region is CASSLLQAEETQYF. In DNA form, the CDR3 reads TGTGCCAGCAGCTTGCTTCAGGCGGAGGAGACCCAGTACTTC. The full variable domain, rest sourced from reference TRBV5-4 and TRBJ2-5, is ETGVTQSPTHLIKTRGQQVTLRCSSQSGHNTVSWYQQALGQGPQFIFQYYREEENGRGNFPPRFSGLQFPNYSSELNVNALELDDSALYLCASSLLQAEETQYFGPGTRLLVL.

The chain has TRBV5-1 and TRBJ2-1; 10 bases are a match to TRBD1. This CDR3 contains 15 residues. After removal of 2 bases from V and 4 bases from J, the junction contained 3 bases not matched to a gene. Germline V gene sequence: CDR1 SGHRS, CDR2 YFSETQ. In DNA, the CDR3 is TGCGCCAGCAGCTTCCGGACAGGGGGGTACAATGAGCAGTTCTTC. Encoded protein: CASSFRTGGYNEQFF.

The chain has TRBV5-4 and TRBJ2-5, with 7 bases fitting TRBD1. The CDR3 consists of 14 residues. Germline loops: CDR1 SGHNT, CDR2 YYREEE (reference sequence). V shed 0 bases, J shed 5 bases, and the junction held 4 bases outside the gene matches. Here the CDR3 reads CASSLETGLETQYF. The DNA for the CDR3 is TGTGCCAGCAGCTTGGAGACAGGGCTGGAGACCCAGTACTTC.

The CDR3 sequence is CASSRGVVETQYF. The CDR3 bases are TGTGCCAGCAGCCGGGGAGTGGTTGAGACCCAGTACTTC. The chain has TRBV7-3 and TRBJ2-5, with D perhaps matching TRBD2 (5 bases). Germline V gene data show CDR1 as SGHTA and CDR2 as FQGTGA. The CDR3 covers 13 residues. Trimming took 5 bases from V and 5 from J, leaving 12 bases between them.

The genes are TRBV2 and TRBJ1-5, with D unclear. Germline CDR1 and CDR2: SNHLY and FYNNEI. V lost 5 bases and J 7 bases, leaving 15 bases between the germline ends. The CDR3 is 14 residues long. The CDR3 DNA is TGTGCCAGCAGTACCGGGTTAAACGGGCAGCCCCAGCATTTT. Translation gives CASSTGLNGQPQHF.

CDR3 DNA: TGTGCCACCAGCAGAGATTTGCGCGGGATATCTCCCAATGAGCAGTTCTTC. Its protein product is CATSRDLRGISPNEQFF. The rearrangement links TRBV15 to TRBJ2-1; D may be TRBD2 (6 bases). Germline CDR1 LNHNV, CDR2 YYDKDF (reference sequence). The CDR3 is 17 residues long. V gave up 0 bases and J gave up 6 bases, with 18 bases separating them.

The chain has TRBV29-1 and TRBJ2-3; 8 positions agree with TRBD1. The CDR3 covers 14 residues. The V and J ends lost 6 bases and 2 bases, in that order; junction bases with no gene match: 7. Germline V gene sequence: CDR1 SQVTM, CDR2 ANQGSEA. The CDR3 sequence is CSVGQGISTDTQYF. Written as DNA, the CDR3 is TGCAGCGTCGGACAGGGTATCTCCACAGATACGCAGTATTTT.

This clone was recorded a few times. Other DNA variants within this sample encode the same CDR3. The chain carries TRBV29-1 and TRBJ1-1, with D perhaps TRBD1 (6 bases). The V end lost 6 bases, the J end lost 0 bases, and 11 bases lay between the germline ends. The CDR3 is made up of 13 amino acids. CDR1 SQVTM and CDR2 ANQGSEA come from the germline V gene. The CDR3 reads CSVGQRMNTEAFF. The CDR3 DNA reads as TGCAGCGTCGGACAGAGAATGAACACTGAAGCTTTCTTT.

V usage is TRBV28 and J usage is TRBJ1-3, with D perhaps TRBD1 (5 bases). Germline values: CDR1 MDHEN, CDR2 SYDVKM. The V gene lost 6 bases and the J gene lost 1 base, with 16 bases spanning the gap. The CDR3 covers 16 residues. CDR3 sequence (DNA): TGTGCCAGCAGCCTTCCTTCTTACAGGTCTGGAAACACCATATATTTT. Translation: CASSLPSYRSGNTIYF.

J is TRBJ2-1 and V is TRBV4-2, with 11 bases identical to TRBD2. In germline, CDR1 is LGHNA, CDR2 YNFKEQ. V lost 1 base, J lost 6 bases, and 5 bases stayed unmatched. There are 16 residues in the CDR3. Here the CDR3 DNA reads TGTGCCAGCAGCCAAGTAGCGGGAGGGCCAGTCAATGAGCAGTTCTTC. Translating it yields CASSQVAGGPVNEQFF.

Regarding this clone: Distinct nucleotide sequences in the sample also encode this CDR3. The chain employs TRBV18 and TRBJ2-7; D unclear. CDR3 length equals 15 residues. Trimming took 0 bases from V and 2 from J, leaving 11 bases between them. From germline, CDR1 is KGHSH and CDR2 LQKENI. The CDR3 coding sequence is TGTGCCAGCTCACCACCAGGGCTCCTGGCCTACGAGCAGTACTTC. Protein product: CASSPPGLLAYEQYF.

The table lists this clone with a few counts. CDR3: CASSPADSNQPQHF. Written as DNA, the CDR3 is TGTGCCAGCTCACCGGCGGATAGCAATCAGCCCCAGCATTTT. The chain joins TRBV18 to TRBJ1-5; no firm D call. With 3 bases removed from V and 0 bases from J, the gap between germline ends came to 6 bases. Germline V lookup: CDR1 KGHSH, CDR2 LQKENI. The CDR3 has 14 amino acids.

The rearrangement links TRBV2 to TRBJ2-1, with D perhaps TRBD2 (5 bases). This CDR3 has 15 amino acids. Trimming left V 8 bases short and J 0 bases short, with 14 bases between. CDR1 and CDR2 (germline): SNHLY, FYNNEI. The CDR3 protein is CASGGMTRSYNEQFF. CDR3 bases: TGTGCCAGCGGAGGAATGACACGCTCCTACAATGAGCAGTTCTTC.

The gene calls are TRBV30 and TRBJ2-5; TRBD1 matches 8 bases. This CDR3 comprises 14 residues. With V trimmed by 8 bases and J by 4 bases, 12 bases remained unmatched. Germline V gene data show CDR1 as GTSNPN and CDR2 as SVGIG (reference sequence). CDR3 nucleotides: TGTGCCCGTGAAGGGCAGGGGGCTGGAGAGACCCAGTACTTC. Amino acid sequence: CAREGQGAGETQYF.

The rearrangement uses TRBV5-1 and TRBJ2-3; no clear D. The CDR3 totals 14 residues. V dropped 0 bases and J dropped 3 bases, with 8 bases sitting between them. Germline CDR1 SGHRS, CDR2 YFSETQ. The CDR3 sequence is CASSLVQITDTQYF. DNA of the CDR3: TGCGCCAGCAGCTTGGTTCAGATAACAGATACGCAGTATTTT.

Of note for this clone: Other DNA sequences within the sample encode an identical CDR3. The chain uses TRBV7-9 and TRBJ2-3; perhaps TRBD2 as D (6 bases). Germline V CDR1 and CDR2: SEHNR, FQNEAQ (reference sequence). V lost 5 bases and J 4 bases, leaving 10 bases between the germline ends. The length of the CDR3 is 13 residues. The CDR3 region is CASSLGEADTQYF. The CDR3 DNA is TGTGCCAGCAGCCTAGGGGAGGCAGATACGCAGTATTTT.

This sequence joins TRBV28 and TRBJ1-1; the D is unclear. V was pared by 7 bases and J by 5 bases, with 20 bases between. CDR3 length equals 15 residues. CDR1 and CDR2 (germline): MDHEN, SYDVKM. The CDR3 region is CASTEIDGQRTEAFF. DNA of the CDR3: TGTGCCAGCACCGAGATAGACGGGCAGAGGACTGAAGCTTTCTTT. Using reference TRBV28 and TRBJ1-1 for the parts outside the CDR3, the full variable domain is DVKVTQSSRYLVKRTGEKVFLECVQDMDHENMFWYRQDPGLGLRLIYFSYDVKMKEKGDIPEGYSVSREKKERFSLILESASTNQTSMYLCASTEIDGQRTEAFFGQGTRLTVV.